Sequencing of this T cell receptor (beta chain) was carried out in a study of shared clonotypes between healthy human individuals. Trimming stripped 0 bases from V and 4 bases from J, with 10 bases between. Germline lookup yields CDR1 SGHDN and CDR2 FVKESK. This CDR3 has 16 amino acids. CD8 cells regarded as naive lacked CD45RO, were positively chosen for CCR7, and omitted terminally differentiated effector memory CD45RA+ cells. Here immunoSEQ multiplex PCR was the method, and the copy in TCRdb shows in-frame clones only, minus some. Altogether 560,000 or so clones are present, around 96% being singletons, with the ten largest covering around 0.1%.

The receptor's source is a woman in her twenties or thirties in good health. The material sequenced was naive CD8+ T cells sorted from blood. This chain links TRBV14 with TRBJ2-6; the D gene is possibly TRBD1 (5 bases). CDR3 region: CASSQEGRVGANVLTF. The CDR3 DNA sequence: TGTGCCAGCAGCCAAGAGGGCAGGGTCGGGGCCAACGTCCTGACTTTC.